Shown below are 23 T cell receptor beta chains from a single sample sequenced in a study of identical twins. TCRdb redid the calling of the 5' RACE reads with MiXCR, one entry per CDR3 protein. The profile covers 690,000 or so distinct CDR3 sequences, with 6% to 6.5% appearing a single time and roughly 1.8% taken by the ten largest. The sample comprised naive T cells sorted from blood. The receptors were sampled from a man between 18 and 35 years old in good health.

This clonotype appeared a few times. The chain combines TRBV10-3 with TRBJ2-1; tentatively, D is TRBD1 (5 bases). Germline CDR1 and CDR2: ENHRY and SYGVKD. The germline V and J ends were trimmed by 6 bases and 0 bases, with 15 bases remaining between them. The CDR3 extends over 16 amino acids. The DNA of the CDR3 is TGTGCCATCAGGCCCCAGGACACGAGCTCCTACAATGAGCAGTTCTTC. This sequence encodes CAIRPQDTSSYNEQFF.

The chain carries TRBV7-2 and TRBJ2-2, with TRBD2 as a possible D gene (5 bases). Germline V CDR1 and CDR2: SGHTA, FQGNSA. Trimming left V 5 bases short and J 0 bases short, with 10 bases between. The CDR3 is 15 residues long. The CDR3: CASSPWGANTGELFF. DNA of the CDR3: TGTGCCAGCAGCCCGTGGGGAGCGAACACCGGGGAGCTGTTTTTT.

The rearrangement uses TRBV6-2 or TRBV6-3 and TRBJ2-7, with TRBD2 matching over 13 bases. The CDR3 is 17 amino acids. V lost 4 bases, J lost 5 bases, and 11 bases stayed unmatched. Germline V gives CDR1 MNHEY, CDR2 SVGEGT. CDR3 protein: CASSSAGLAGLDDEQYF. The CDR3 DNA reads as TGTGCCAGCAGTTCCGCGGGACTAGCGGGGCTAGACGACGAGCAGTACTTC.

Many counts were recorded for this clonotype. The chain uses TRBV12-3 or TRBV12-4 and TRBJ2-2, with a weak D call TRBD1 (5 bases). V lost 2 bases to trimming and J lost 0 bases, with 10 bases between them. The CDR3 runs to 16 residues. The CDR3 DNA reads TGTGCCAGCAGTTTATCTTGGGGCGCGAACACCGGGGAGCTGTTTTTT. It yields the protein CASSLSWGANTGELFF.

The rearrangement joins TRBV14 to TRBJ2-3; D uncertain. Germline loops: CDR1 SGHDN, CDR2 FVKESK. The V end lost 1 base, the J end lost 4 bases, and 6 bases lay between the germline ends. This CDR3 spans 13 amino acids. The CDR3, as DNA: TGTGCCAGCAGCCAAGCTCGGTCAGATACGCAGTATTTT. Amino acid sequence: CASSQARSDTQYF.

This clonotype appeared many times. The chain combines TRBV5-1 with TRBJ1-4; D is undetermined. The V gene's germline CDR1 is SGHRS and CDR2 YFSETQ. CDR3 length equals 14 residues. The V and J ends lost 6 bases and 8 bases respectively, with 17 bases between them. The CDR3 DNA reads TGCGCCAGCACCCTGGGCAGGTCGGGGGAAAAACTGTTTTTT. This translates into CASTLGRSGEKLFF.

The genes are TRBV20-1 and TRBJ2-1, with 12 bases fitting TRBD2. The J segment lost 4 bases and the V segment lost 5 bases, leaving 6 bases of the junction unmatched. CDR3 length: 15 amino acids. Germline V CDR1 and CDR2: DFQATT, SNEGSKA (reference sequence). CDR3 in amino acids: CSASYTSGGYNEQFF. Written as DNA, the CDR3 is TGCAGTGCTTCCTATACTAGCGGGGGGTACAATGAGCAGTTCTTC.

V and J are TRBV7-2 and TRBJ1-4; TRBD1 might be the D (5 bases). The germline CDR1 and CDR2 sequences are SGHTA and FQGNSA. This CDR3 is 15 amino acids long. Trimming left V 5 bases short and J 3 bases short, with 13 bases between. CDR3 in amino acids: CASSIGTAPNEKLFF. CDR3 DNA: TGTGCCAGCAGCATTGGGACGGCTCCTAATGAAAAACTGTTTTTT. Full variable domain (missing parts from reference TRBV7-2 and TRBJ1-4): GAGVSQSPSNKVTEKGKDVELRCDPISGHTALYWYRQSLGQGLEFLIYFQGNSAPDKSGLPSDRFSAERTGGSVSTLTIQRTQQEDSAVYLCASSIGTAPNEKLFFGSGTQLSVL.

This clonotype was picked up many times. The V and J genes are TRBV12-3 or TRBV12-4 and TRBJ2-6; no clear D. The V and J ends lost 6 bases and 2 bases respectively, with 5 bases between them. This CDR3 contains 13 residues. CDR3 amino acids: CASRDPGANVLTF. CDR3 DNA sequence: TGTGCCAGCAGGGATCCTGGGGCCAACGTCCTGACTTTC.

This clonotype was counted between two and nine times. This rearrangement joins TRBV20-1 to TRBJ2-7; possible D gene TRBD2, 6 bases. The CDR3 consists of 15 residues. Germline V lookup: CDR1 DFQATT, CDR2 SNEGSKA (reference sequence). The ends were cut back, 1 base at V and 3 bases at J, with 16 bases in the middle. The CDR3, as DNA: TGCAGTGCTAGAGCTGCGGGAAAGAGGATCTACGAGCAGTACTTC. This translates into CSARAAGKRIYEQYF.

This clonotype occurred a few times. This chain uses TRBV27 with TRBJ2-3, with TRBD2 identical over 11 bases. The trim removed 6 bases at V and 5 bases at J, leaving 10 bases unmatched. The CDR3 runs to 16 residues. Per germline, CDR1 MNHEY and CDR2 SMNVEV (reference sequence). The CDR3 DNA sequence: TGTGCCAGCAGCCCCCTAGGGCTAGCGGGAGGAGATACGCAGTATTTT. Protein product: CASSPLGLAGGDTQYF.

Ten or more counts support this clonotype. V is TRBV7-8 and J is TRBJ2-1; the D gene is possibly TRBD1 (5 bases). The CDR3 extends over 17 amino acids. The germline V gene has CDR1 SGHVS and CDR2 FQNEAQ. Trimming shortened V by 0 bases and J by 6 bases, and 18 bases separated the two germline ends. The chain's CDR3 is CASSLASTEGLGNEQFF. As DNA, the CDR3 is TGTGCCAGCAGCTTAGCGTCGACAGAAGGGTTGGGCAATGAGCAGTTCTTC.

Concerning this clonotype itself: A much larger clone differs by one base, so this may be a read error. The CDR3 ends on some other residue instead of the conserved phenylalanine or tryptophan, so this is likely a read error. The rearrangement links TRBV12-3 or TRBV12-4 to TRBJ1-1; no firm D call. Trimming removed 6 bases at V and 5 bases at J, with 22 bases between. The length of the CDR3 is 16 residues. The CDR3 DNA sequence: TGTGCCAGCAGCTTTCGAGTGGGAAGGCAGAGGACTGAAGCTTTCTGT. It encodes CASSFRVGRQRTEAFC.

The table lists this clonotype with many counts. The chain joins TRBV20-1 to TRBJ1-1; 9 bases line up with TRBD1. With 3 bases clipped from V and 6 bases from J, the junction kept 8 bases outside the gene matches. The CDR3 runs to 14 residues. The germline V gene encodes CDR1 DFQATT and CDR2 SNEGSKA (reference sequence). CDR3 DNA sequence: TGCAGTGCTAGTATTCTTAGACAGGGGGCTGAAGCTTTCTTT. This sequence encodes CSASILRQGAEAFF.

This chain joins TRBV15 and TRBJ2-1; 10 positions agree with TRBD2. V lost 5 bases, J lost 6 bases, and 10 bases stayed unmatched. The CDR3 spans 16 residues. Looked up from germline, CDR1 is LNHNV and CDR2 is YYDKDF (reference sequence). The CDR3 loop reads CATSSGTSVLSNEQFF. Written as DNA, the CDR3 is TGTGCCACCAGCTCCGGGACTAGCGTCCTCTCCAATGAGCAGTTCTTC.

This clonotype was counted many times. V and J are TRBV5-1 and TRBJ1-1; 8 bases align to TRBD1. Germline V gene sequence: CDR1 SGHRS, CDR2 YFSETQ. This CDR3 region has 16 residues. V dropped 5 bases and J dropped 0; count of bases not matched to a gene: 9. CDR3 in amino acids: CASSHGQGQMNTEAFF. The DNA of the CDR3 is TGCGCCAGCAGTCACGGACAGGGCCAAATGAACACTGAAGCTTTCTTT.

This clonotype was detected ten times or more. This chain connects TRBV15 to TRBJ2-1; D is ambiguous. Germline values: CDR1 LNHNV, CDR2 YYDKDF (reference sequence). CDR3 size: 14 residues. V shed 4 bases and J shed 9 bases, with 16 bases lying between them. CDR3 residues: CATSTRLGMGEQFF. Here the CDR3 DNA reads TGTGCCACCAGCACCCGTCTTGGGATGGGTGAGCAGTTCTTC.

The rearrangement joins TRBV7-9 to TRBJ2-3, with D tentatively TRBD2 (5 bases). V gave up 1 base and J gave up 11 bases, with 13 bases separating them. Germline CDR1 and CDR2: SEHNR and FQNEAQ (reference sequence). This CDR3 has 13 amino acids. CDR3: CASSLVVDYQQYF. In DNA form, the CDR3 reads TGTGCCAGCAGCTTAGTTGTCGACTACCAGCAGTATTTT.

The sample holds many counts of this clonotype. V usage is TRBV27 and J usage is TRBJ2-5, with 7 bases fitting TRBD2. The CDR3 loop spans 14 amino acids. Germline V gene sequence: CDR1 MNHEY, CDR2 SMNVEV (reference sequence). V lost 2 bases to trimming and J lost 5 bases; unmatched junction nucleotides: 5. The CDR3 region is CASSLDQGGETQYF. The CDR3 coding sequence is TGTGCCAGCAGTTTAGATCAGGGAGGGGAGACCCAGTACTTC.

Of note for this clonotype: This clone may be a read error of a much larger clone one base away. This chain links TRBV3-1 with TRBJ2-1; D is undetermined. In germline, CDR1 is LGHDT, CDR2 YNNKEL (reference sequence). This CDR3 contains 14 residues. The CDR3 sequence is CASSQKSSYIEQFF. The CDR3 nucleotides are TGTGCCAGCAGCCAGAAGTCCTCCTACATTGAGCAGTTCTTC.

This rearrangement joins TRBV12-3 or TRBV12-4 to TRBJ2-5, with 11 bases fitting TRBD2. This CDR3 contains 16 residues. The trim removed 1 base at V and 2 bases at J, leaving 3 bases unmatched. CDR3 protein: CASSLGTSGRQETQYF. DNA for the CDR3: TGTGCCAGCAGTTTAGGGACTAGCGGGCGACAAGAGACCCAGTACTTC.

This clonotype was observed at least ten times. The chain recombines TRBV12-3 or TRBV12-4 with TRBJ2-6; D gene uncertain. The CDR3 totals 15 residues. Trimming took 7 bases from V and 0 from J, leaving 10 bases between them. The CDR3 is CASNAGNSGANVLTF. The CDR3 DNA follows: TGTGCCAGCAACGCAGGAAACTCTGGGGCCAACGTCCTGACTTTC.

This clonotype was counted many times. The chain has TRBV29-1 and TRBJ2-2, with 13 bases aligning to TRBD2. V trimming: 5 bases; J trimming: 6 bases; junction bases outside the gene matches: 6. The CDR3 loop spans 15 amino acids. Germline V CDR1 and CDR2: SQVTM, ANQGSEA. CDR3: CSVYMTSGRPGELFF. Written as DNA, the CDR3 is TGCAGCGTTTACATGACTAGCGGGAGGCCCGGGGAGCTGTTTTTT.